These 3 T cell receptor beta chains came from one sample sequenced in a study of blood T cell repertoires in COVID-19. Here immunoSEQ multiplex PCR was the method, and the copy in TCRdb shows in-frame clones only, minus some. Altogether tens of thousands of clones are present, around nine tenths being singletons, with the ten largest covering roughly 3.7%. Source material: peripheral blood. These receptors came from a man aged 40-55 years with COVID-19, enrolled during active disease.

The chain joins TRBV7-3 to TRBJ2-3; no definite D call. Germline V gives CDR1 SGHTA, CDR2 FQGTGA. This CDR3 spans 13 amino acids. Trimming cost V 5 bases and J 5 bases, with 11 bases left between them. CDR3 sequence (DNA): TGTGCCAGCAGCCCCAGGCCGCAAGATACGCAGTATTTT. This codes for CASSPRPQDTQYF.

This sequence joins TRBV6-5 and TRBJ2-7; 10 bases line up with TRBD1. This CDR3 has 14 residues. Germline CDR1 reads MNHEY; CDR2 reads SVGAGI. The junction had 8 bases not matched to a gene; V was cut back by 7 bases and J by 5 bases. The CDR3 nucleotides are TGTGCCAGCAAATACCAGACAGGGGGCAACGAGCAGTACTTC. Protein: CASKYQTGGNEQYF.

The CDR3 coding sequence is TGTGCCAGCAGTGAATTCGCAGGTTCTCAAGAGACCCAGTACTTC. It encodes CASSEFAGSQETQYF. This rearrangement joins TRBV6-1 to TRBJ2-5; D ambiguous. V was shortened by 2 bases and J by 2 bases, with 12 bases between the two germline ends. There are 15 residues in the CDR3. Germline CDR1 MNHNS, CDR2 SASEGT.